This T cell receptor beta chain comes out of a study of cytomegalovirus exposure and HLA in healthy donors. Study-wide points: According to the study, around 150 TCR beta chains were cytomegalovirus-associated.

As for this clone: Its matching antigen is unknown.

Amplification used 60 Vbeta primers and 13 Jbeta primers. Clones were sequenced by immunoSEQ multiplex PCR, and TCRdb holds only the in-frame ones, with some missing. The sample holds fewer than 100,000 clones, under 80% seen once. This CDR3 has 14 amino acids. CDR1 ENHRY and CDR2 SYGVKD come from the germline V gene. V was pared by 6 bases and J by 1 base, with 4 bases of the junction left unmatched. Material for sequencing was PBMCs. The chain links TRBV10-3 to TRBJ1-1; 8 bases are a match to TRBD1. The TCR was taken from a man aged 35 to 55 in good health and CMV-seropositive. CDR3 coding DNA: TGTGCCATCAGGAGGACAGGGACGAACACTGAAGCTTTCTTT. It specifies CAIRRTGTNTEAFF.